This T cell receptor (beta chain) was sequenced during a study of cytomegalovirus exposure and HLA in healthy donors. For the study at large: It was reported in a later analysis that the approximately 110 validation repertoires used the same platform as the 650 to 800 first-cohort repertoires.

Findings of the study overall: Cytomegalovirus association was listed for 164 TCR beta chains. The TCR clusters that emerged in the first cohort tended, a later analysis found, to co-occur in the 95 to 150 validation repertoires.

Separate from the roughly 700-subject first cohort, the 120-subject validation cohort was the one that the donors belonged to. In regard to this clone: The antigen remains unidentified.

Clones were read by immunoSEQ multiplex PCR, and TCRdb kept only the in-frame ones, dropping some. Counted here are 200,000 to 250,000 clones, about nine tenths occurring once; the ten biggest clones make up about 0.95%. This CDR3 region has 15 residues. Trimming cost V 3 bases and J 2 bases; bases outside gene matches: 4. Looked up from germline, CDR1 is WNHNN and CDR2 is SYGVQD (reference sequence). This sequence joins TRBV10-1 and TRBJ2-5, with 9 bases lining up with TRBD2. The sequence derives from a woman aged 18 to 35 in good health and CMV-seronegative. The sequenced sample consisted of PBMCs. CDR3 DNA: TGCGCCAGCAGTGAATCGACTAGCGGACAAGAGACCCAGTACTTC. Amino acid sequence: CASSESTSGQETQYF.